This note documents a single TCR beta chain sequence. Its antigen is unknown. This sample was taken from a study of beta chain features in type 1 diabetes. Study-level findings and limits: Significant though moderate, a shortening of TCRB CDR3s appeared in all four CD4+ subsets of Type 1 diabetes patients. Patients with type 1 diabetes carried fewer insertions and had more deletions at their VDJ junctions.

Expressed TCRB transcripts were sequenced, since all the RNA that had been isolated was reverse transcribed. Assay: immunoSEQ multiplex PCR; the TCRdb copy retains only in-frame clones and omits some. The sample lists 640,000 or so clones; around 15% were seen once. V gave up 8 bases and J gave up 7 bases; unmatched junction bases: 18. Germline values: CDR1 LNHDA, CDR2 SQIVND (reference sequence). The CDR3 covers 17 residues. Sequencing used naive CD4+ T cells from blood. This rearrangement joins TRBV19 to TRBJ2-1; 9 positions agree with TRBD2. This clonotype originated in a man between 18 and 35 years old with type 1 diabetes. The CDR3 DNA is TGTGCCAGTTCCGCCGGAGTTAGCGGGGGCAGAGGGAATGAGCAGTTCTTC. Translation: CASSAGVSGGRGNEQFF.